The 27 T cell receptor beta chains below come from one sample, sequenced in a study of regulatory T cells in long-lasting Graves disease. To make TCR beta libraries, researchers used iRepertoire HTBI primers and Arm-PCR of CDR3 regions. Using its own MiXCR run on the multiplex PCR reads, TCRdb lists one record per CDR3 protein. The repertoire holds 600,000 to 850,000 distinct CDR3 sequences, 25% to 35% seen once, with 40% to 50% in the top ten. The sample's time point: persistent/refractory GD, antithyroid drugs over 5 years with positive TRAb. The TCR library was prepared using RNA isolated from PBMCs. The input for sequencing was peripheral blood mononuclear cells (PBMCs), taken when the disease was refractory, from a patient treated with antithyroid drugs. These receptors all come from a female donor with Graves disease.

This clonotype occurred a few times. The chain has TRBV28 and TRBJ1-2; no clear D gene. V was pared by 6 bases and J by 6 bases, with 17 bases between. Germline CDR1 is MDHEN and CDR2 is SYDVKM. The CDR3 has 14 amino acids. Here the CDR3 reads CASRPGAGVHGYTF. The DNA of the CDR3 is TGTGCCAGCAGGCCGGGAGCCGGGGTCCATGGCTACACCTTC.

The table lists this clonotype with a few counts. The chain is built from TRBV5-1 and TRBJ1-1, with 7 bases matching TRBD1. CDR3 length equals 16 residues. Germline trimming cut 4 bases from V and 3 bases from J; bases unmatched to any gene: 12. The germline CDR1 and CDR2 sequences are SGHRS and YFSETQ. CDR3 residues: CASSPRQGSRDTEAFF. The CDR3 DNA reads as TGCGCCAGCAGCCCGCGACAGGGAAGTAGGGACACTGAAGCTTTCTTT.

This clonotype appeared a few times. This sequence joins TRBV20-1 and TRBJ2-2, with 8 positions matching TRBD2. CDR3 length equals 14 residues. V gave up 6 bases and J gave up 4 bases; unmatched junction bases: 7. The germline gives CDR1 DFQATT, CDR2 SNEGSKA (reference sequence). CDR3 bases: TGCAGTGCCCCCGGGAGGGTGAGCACCGGGGAGCTGTTTTTT. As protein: CSAPGRVSTGELFF.

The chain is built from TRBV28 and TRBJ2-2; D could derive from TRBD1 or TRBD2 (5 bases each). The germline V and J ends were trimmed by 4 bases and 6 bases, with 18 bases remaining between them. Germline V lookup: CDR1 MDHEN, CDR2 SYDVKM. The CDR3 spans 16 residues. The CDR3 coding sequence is TGTGCCAGCAGTTCCCGGGACGCACGGTGGGCCGGGGAGCTGTTTTTT. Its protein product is CASSSRDARWAGELFF. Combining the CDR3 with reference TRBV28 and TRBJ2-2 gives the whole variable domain DVKVTQSSRYLVKRTGEKVFLECVQDMDHENMFWYRQDPGLGLRLIYFSYDVKMKEKGDIPEGYSVSREKKERFSLILESASTNQTSMYLCASSSRDARWAGELFFGEGSRLTVL.

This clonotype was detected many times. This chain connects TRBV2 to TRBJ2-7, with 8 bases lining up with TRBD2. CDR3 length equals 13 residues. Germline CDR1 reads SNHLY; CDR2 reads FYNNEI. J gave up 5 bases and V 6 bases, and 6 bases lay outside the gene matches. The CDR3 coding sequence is TGTGCCAGCAGGGAAAGCGGGAGAGACGAGCAGTACTTC. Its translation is CASRESGRDEQYF.

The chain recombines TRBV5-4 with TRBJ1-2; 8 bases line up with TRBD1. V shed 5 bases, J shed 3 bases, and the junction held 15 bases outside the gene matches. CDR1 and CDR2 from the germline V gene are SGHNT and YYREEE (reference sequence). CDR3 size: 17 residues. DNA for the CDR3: TGTGCCAGCAGATTTAGTATTGGGAAGGGACAGGACTATGGCTACACCTTC. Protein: CASRFSIGKGQDYGYTF.

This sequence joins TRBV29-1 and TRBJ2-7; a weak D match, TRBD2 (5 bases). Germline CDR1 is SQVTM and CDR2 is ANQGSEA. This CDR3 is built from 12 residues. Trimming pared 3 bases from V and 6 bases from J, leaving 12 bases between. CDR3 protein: CSVDGERSEQYF. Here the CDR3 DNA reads TGCAGCGTTGATGGAGAGCGGTCCGAGCAGTACTTC.

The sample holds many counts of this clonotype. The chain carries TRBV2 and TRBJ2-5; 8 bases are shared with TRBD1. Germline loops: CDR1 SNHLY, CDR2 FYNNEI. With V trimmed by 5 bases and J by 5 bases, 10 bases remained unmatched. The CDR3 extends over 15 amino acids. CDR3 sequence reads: CASSRRLDRAETQYF. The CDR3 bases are TGTGCCAGCAGTCGACGGCTGGACAGGGCGGAGACCCAGTACTTC.

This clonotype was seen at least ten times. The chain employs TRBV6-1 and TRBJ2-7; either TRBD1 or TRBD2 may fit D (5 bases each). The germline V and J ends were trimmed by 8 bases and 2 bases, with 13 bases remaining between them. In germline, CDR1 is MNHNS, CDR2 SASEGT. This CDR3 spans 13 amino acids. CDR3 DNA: TGTGCCAGCGCCAGAGGGGTACCCTACGAGCAGTACTTC. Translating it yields CASARGVPYEQYF.

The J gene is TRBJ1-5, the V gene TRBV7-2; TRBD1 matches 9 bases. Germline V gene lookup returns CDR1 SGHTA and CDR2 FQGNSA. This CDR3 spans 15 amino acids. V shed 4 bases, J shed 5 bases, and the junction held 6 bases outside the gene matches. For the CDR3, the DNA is TGTGCCAGCAGCTGGGTACAGGGGGCTGATCAGCCCCAGCATTTT. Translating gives CASSWVQGADQPQHF.

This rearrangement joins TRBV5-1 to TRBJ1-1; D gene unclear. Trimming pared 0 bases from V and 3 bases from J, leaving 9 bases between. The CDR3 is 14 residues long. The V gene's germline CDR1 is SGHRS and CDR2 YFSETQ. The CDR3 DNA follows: TGCGCCAGCAGCTTGGCCGGGTGGGACACTGAAGCTTTCTTT. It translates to CASSLAGWDTEAFF.

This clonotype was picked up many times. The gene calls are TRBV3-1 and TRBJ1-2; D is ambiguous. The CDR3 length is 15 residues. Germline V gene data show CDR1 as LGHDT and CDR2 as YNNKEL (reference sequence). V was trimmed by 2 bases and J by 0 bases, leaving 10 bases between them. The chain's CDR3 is CASSQFFGANYGYTF. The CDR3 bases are TGTGCCAGCAGCCAATTTTTCGGAGCTAACTATGGCTACACCTTC.

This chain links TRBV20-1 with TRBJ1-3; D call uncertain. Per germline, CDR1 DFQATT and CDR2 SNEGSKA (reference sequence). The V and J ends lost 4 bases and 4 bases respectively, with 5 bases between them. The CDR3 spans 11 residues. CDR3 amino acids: CSAISGNTIYF. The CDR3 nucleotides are TGCAGTGCTATTTCCGGAAACACCATATATTTT.

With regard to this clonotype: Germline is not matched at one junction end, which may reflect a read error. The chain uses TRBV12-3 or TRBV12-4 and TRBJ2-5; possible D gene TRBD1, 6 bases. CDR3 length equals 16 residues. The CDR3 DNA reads TGTGCCAGCAGTTACGGGGCCAGGGGCCCAGGAGAGACCCGGTACTTC. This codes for CASSYGARGPGETRYF.

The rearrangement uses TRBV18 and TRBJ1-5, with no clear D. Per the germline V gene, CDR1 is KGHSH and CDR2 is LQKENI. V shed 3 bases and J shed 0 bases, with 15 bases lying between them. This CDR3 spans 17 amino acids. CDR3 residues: CASSPYSPGISNQPQHF. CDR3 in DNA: TGTGCCAGCTCACCGTACTCTCCTGGCATTAGCAATCAGCCCCAGCATTTT.

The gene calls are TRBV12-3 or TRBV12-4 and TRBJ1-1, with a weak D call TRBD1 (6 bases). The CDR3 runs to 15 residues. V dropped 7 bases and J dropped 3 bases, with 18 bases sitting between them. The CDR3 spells CASTPPGGKYTEAFF. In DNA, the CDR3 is TGTGCCAGCACCCCTCCCGGGGGCAAGTACACTGAAGCTTTCTTT.

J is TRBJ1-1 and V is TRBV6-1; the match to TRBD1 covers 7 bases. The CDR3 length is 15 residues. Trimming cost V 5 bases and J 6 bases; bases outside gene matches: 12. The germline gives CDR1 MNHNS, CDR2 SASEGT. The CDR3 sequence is CASSRGTENLSEAFF. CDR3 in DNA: TGTGCCAGCAGTCGCGGGACAGAGAACCTATCTGAAGCTTTCTTT.

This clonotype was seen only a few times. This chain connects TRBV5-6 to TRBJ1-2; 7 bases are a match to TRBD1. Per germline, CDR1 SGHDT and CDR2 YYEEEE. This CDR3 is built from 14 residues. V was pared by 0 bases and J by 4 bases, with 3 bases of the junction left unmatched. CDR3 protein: CASSLVAGGYGYTF. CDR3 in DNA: TGTGCCAGCAGCTTGGTGGCAGGGGGCTATGGCTACACCTTC. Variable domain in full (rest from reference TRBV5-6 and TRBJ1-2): DAGVTQSPTHLIKTRGQQVTLRCSPKSGHDTVSWYQQALGQGPQFIFQYYEEEERQRGNFPDRFSGHQFPNYSSELNVNALLLGDSALYLCASSLVAGGYGYTFGSGTRLTVV.

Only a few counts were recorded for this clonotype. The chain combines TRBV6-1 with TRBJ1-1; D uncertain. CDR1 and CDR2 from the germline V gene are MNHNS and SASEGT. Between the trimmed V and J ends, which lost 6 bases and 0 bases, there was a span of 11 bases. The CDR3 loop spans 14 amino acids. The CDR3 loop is CASRSDGMNTEAFF. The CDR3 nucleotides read TGTGCCAGCAGGTCGGACGGCATGAACACTGAAGCTTTCTTT.

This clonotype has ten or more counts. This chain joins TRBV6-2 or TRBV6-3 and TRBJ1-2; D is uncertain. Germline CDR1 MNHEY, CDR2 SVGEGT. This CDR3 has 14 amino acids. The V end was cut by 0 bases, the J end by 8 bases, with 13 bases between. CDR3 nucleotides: TGTGCCAGCAGTTACTCGGCGGTATCAGCCGGCTACACCTTC. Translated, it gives CASSYSAVSAGYTF.

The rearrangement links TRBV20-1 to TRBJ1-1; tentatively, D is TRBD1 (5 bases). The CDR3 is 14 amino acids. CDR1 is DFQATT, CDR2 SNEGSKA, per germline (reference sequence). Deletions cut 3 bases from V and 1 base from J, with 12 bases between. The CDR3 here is CSASTQAWNTEAFF. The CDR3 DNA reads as TGCAGTGCTAGTACACAGGCCTGGAACACTGAAGCTTTCTTT.

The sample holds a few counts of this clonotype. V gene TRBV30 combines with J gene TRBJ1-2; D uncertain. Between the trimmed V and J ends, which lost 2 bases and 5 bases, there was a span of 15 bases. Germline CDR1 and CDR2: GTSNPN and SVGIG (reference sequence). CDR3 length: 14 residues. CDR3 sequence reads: CAWSPPPPRYGYTF. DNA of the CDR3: TGTGCCTGGAGTCCACCACCCCCTCGGTATGGCTACACCTTC.

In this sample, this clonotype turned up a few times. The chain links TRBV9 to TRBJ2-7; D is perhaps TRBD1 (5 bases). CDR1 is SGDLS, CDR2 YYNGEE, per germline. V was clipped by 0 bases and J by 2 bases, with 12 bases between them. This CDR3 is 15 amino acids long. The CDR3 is CASSVGVQAAYEQYF. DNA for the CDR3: TGTGCCAGCAGCGTAGGTGTACAGGCAGCCTACGAGCAGTACTTC.

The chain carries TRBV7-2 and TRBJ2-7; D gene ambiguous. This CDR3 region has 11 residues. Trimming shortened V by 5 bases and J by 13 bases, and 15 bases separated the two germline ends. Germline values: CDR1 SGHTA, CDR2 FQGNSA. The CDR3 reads CASSPGYIYYF. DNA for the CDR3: TGTGCCAGCAGCCCGGGCTACATCTACTACTTC.

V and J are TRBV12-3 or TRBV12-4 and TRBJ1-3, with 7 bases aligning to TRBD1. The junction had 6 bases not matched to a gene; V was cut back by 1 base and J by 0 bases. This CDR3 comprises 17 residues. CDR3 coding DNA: TGTGCCAGCAGTTTAGTCGGACAGGTCATCTCTGGAAACACCATATATTTT. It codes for CASSLVGQVISGNTIYF.

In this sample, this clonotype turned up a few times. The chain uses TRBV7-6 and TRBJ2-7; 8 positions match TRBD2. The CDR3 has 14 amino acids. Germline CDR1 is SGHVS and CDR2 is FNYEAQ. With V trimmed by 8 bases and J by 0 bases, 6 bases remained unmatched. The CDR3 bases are TGTGCCAGCGGGGTAGCGGGAAGCTCCTACGAGCAGTACTTC. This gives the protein CASGVAGSSYEQYF.

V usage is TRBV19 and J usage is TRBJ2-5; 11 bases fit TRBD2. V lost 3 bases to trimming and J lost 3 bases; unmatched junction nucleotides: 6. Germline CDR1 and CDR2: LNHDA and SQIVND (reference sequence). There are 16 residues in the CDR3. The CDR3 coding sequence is TGTGCCAGTAGTATTTGGGGACTAGCGGAGAAAGAGACCCAGTACTTC. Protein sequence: CASSIWGLAEKETQYF.